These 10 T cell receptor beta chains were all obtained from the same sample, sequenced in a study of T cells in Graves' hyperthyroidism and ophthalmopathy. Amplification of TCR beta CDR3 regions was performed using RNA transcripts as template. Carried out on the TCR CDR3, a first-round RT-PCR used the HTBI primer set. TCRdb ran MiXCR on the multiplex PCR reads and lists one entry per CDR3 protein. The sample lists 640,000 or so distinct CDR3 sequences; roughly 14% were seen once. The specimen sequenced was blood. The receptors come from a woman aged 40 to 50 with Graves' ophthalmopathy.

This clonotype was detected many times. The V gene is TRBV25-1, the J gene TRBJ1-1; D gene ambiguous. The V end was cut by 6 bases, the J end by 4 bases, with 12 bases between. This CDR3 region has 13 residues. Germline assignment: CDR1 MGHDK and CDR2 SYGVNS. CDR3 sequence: CASRGLLSTEAFF. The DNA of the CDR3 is TGTGCCAGCAGGGGTCTCTTGAGCACTGAAGCTTTCTTT.

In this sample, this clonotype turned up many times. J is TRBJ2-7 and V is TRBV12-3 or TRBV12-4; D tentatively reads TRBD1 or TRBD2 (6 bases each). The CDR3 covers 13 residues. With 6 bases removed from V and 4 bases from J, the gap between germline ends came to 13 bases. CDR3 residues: CASSRGTPYEQYF. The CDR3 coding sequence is TGTGCCAGCAGCCGCGGGACACCTTACGAGCAGTACTTC.

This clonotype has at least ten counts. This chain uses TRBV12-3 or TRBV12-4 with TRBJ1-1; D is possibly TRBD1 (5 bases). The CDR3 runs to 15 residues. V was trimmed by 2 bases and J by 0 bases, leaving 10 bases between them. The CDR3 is CASSLWTGLNTEAFF. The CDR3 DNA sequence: TGTGCCAGCAGTTTATGGACGGGGCTGAACACTGAAGCTTTCTTT.

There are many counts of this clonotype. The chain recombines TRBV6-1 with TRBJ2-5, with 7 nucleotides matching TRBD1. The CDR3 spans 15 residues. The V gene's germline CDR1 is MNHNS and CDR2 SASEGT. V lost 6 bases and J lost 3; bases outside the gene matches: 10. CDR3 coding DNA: TGTGCCAGCAGACCTCACGACAGGGTAGAAGAGACCCAGTACTTC. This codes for CASRPHDRVEETQYF.

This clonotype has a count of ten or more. The CDR3: CASSPQRRTEAFF. The DNA for the CDR3 is TGTGCCAGCAGCCCACAGCGAAGGACTGAAGCTTTCTTT. The J gene is TRBJ1-1, the V gene TRBV12-3 or TRBV12-4; D is uncertain. V gave up 6 bases and J gave up 5 bases, with 13 bases separating them. The CDR3 totals 13 residues.

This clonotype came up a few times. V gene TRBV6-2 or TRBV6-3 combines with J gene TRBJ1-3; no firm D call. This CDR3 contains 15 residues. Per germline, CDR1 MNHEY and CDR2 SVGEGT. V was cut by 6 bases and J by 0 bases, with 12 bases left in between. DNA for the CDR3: TGTGCCAGCAGCCGCCACGGATCCTCTGGAAACACCATATATTTT. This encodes CASSRHGSSGNTIYF.

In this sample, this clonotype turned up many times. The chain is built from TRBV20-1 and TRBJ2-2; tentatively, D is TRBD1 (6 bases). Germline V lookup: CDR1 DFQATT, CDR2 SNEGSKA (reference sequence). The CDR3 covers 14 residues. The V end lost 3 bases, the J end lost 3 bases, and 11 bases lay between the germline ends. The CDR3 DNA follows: TGCAGTGCTAGCCCCGGGACACACACCGGGGAGCTGTTTTTT. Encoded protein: CSASPGTHTGELFF.

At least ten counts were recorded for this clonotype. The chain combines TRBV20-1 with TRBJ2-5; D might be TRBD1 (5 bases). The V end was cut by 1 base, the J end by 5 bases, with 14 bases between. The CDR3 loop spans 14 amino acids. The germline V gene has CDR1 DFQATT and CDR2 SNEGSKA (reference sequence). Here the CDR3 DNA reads TGCAGTGCTAGAGGAGGCCAGGGTGCCGAGACCCAGTACTTC. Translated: CSARGGQGAETQYF.

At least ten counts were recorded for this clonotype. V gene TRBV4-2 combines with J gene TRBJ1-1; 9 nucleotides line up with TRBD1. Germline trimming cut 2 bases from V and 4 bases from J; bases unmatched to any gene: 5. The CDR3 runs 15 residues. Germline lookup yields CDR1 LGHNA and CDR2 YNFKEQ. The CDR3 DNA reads TGTGCCAGCAGCCAAATACAGGGGGCGCGCACTGAAGCTTTCTTT. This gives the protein CASSQIQGARTEAFF.

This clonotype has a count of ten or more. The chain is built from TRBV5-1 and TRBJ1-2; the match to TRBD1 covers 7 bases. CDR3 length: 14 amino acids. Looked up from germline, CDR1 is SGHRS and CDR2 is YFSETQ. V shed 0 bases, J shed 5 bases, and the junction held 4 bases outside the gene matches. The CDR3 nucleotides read TGCGCCAGCAGCTTGGAGACAGGGAGGTATGGCTACACCTTC. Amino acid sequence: CASSLETGRYGYTF.